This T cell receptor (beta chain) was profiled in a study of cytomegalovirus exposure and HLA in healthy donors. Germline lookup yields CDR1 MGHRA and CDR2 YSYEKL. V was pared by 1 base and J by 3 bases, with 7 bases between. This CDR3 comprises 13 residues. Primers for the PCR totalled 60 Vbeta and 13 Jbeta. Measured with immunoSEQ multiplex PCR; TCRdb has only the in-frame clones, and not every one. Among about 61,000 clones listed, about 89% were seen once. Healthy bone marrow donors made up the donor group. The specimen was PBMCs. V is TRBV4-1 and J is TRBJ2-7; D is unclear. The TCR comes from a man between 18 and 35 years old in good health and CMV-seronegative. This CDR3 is CASSQGSDYEQYF. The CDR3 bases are TGCGCCAGCAGCCAAGGGTCAGACTACGAGCAGTACTTC.